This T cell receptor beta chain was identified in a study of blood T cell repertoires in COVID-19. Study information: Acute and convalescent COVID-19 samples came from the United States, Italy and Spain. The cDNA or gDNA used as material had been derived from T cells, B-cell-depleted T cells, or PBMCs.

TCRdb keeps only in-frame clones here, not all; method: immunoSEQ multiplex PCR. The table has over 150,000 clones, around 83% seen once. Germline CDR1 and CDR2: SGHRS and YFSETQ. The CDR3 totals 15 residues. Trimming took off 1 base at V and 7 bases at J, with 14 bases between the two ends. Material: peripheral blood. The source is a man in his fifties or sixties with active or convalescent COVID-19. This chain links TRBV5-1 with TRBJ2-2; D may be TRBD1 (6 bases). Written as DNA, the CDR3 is TGCGCCAGCAGCTTGACCCTGGGGGCCGGCGGGGAGCTGTTTTTT. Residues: CASSLTLGAGGELFF.